This TCR beta chain was profiled in a study of cytomegalovirus exposure and HLA in healthy donors. Concerning this clone itself: Its matching antigen is unknown.

V shed 5 bases and J shed 0 bases, with 11 bases lying between them. The CDR3 is made up of 15 amino acids. Germline-derived CDR1 and CDR2 are MNHNS and SASEGT. Overall study results and limits: Some TCR beta chains (164 of them) were listed as cytomegalovirus-associated. The later analysis indicated that the majority of CMV-associated TCR beta chains appeared HLA-restricted.

The PCR had 60 Vbeta and 13 Jbeta primers. Libraries were prepared by immunoSEQ multiplex PCR; TCRdb keeps only in-frame clonotypes and omits some of them. The listing contains over 100,000 clones. This rearrangement joins TRBV6-1 to TRBJ1-3; TRBD1 might be the D (6 bases). Source material: PBMCs. This TCR was sampled from a man aged 25-40 years in good health and CMV-seronegative. The CDR3 here is CASSQNRVSGNTIYF. In nucleotides, the CDR3 is TGTGCCAGCAGTCAAAACAGGGTCTCTGGAAACACCATATATTTT.